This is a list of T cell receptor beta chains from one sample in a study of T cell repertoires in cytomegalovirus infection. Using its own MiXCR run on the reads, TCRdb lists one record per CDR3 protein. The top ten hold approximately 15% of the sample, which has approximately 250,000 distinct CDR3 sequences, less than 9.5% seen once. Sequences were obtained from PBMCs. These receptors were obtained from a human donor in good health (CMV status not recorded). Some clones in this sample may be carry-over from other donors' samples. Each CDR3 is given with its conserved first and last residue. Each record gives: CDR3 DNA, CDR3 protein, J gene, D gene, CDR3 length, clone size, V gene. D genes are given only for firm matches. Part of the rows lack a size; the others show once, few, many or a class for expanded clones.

CDR3nt: TGTGCCAGCAGACCTAATAGCGGGGGTCGCTACAATGAGCAGTTCTTC; CDR3aa: CASRPNSGGRYNEQFF; j_gene: TRBJ2-1; d_gene: TRBD2; len: 16; abundance: many; v_gene: TRBV7-8
CDR3nt: TGTGCCAGCAGCCCCCAAGAGACAAAGGTCTCTGGAAACACCATATATTTT; CDR3aa: CASSPQETKVSGNTIYF; j_gene: TRBJ1-3; d_gene: -; len: 17; abundance: many; v_gene: TRBV7-8
CDR3nt: TGTGCCAGCAGCTCATCTACCTGGGGGGACACTGAAGCTTTCTTT; CDR3aa: CASSSSTWGDTEAFF; j_gene: TRBJ1-1; d_gene: -; len: 15; abundance: many; v_gene: TRBV7-2
CDR3nt: TGTGCCATCAGTGGAGGGGGCCCCGAGCAGTACTTC; CDR3aa: CAISGGGPEQYF; j_gene: TRBJ2-7; d_gene: TRBD1; len: 12; abundance: -; v_gene: TRBV10-3
CDR3nt: TGTGCCAGCAGCTTAACAACAGCAACTAATGAAAAACTGTTTTTT; CDR3aa: CASSLTTATNEKLFF; j_gene: TRBJ1-4; d_gene: -; len: 15; abundance: many; v_gene: TRBV7-2
CDR3nt: TGTGCCAGCAGTTCGCCGGGACAGGGTTATAATGAGCAGTTCTTC; CDR3aa: CASSSPGQGYNEQFF; j_gene: TRBJ2-1; d_gene: TRBD1; len: 15; abundance: few; v_gene: TRBV6-1
CDR3nt: TGTGCCAGCAGCTCGGGACAGCCCACCGGGGAGCTGTTTTTT; CDR3aa: CASSSGQPTGELFF; j_gene: TRBJ2-2; d_gene: TRBD1; len: 14; abundance: many; v_gene: TRBV7-3
CDR3nt: TGTGCCAGCAGCTTAGGTGTCAGGGAAGCTTTCTTT; CDR3aa: CASSLGVREAFF; j_gene: TRBJ1-1; d_gene: -; len: 12; abundance: many; v_gene: TRBV7-9
CDR3nt: TGTGCCAGCAGCCCTAGGACAGCCTCCTACGAGCAGTACTTC; CDR3aa: CASSPRTASYEQYF; j_gene: TRBJ2-7; d_gene: -; len: 14; abundance: many; v_gene: TRBV7-2
CDR3nt: TGTGCCAGCAGTGAAGGGTCGAAAACAGTTGGCTACACCTTC; CDR3aa: CASSEGSKTVGYTF; j_gene: TRBJ1-2; d_gene: -; len: 14; abundance: many; v_gene: TRBV2
CDR3nt: TGTGCCAGTAGTAGTCGGTGGCAAATTGTCACTGAAGCTTTCTTT; CDR3aa: CASSSRWQIVTEAFF; j_gene: TRBJ1-1; d_gene: -; len: 15; abundance: few; v_gene: TRBV19
CDR3nt: TGTGCCAGTAGTATTGGCCTAGCGGGCGGTTTCATCAGTAGCACAGATACGCAGTATTTT; CDR3aa: CASSIGLAGGFISSTDTQYF; j_gene: TRBJ2-3; d_gene: TRBD2; len: 20; abundance: few; v_gene: TRBV19
CDR3nt: TGTGCCAGCAGCCCGACGGCGAGCGGGGGATCGCCCCTCCACTTT; CDR3aa: CASSPTASGGSPLHF; j_gene: TRBJ1-6; d_gene: -; len: 15; abundance: -; v_gene: TRBV7-9
CDR3nt: TGTGCCAGCAGCTTAGGGGTGTCGGGGGGAGGCAGTTCACCCCTCCACTTT; CDR3aa: CASSLGVSGGGSSPLHF; j_gene: TRBJ1-6; d_gene: -; len: 17; abundance: many; v_gene: TRBV7-2
CDR3nt: TGTGCCAGCAGCTCGACAGGGCCGAACTATGGCTACACCTTC; CDR3aa: CASSSTGPNYGYTF; j_gene: TRBJ1-2; d_gene: TRBD1; len: 14; abundance: many; v_gene: TRBV7-9
CDR3nt: TGTGCCAGTGTCAGCGGGGGGGCCCCCAATGAGCAGTTCTTC; CDR3aa: CASVSGGAPNEQFF; j_gene: TRBJ2-1; d_gene: TRBD2; len: 14; abundance: -; v_gene: TRBV28
CDR3nt: TGTGCCAGTAGTATGGGATCATCTAAACTGTTTTTT; CDR3aa: CASSMGSSKLFF; j_gene: TRBJ1-4; d_gene: -; len: 12; abundance: many; v_gene: TRBV19
CDR3nt: TGCGCCAGCAGCCAAGATCGCGGGACAGGGGTTGGCAATCAGCCCCAGCATTTT; CDR3aa: CASSQDRGTGVGNQPQHF; j_gene: TRBJ1-5; d_gene: TRBD1; len: 18; abundance: many; v_gene: TRBV4-3
CDR3nt: TGTGCCAGCAGCTCCGAGCCCTTGGGGAAAGGGGGCTACACCTTC; CDR3aa: CASSSEPLGKGGYTF; j_gene: TRBJ1-2; d_gene: -; len: 15; abundance: many; v_gene: TRBV7-8
CDR3nt: TGTGCCAGCAGTTACGTGGGACTGGGCAATCAGCCCCAGCATTTT; CDR3aa: CASSYVGLGNQPQHF; j_gene: TRBJ1-5; d_gene: -; len: 15; abundance: many; v_gene: TRBV6-2/TRBV6-3
CDR3nt: TGTGCCAGCGATAGGGGCGGGGGGTACAATGAGCAGTTCTTC; CDR3aa: CASDRGGGYNEQFF; j_gene: TRBJ2-1; d_gene: TRBD2; len: 14; abundance: few; v_gene: TRBV28
CDR3nt: TGTGCCAGCTCACCCGACAGGGGGGCCTCTGGAAACACCAGATATTTT; CDR3aa: CASSPDRGASGNTRYF; j_gene: TRBJ1-3; d_gene: TRBD1; len: 16; abundance: -; v_gene: TRBV18
CDR3nt: TGTGCCAGCAGCTTAATGGGGCGCAGAGAGACCCAGTACTTC; CDR3aa: CASSLMGRRETQYF; j_gene: TRBJ2-5; d_gene: -; len: 14; abundance: many; v_gene: TRBV7-2
CDR3nt: TGTGCCAGCAGCTCGGGCCGGGGCACTGAAGCTTTCTTT; CDR3aa: CASSSGRGTEAFF; j_gene: TRBJ1-1; d_gene: -; len: 13; abundance: many; v_gene: TRBV7-2
CDR3nt: TGCAGTGCCCCCCCGTTGGTACCCCCGGGAGCTTTCTTT; CDR3aa: CSAPPLVPPGAFF; j_gene: TRBJ1-1; d_gene: -; len: 13; abundance: few; v_gene: TRBV20-1
CDR3nt: TGTGCCAGCAGCTCCATTTGGGGCTACGAGCAGTACTTC; CDR3aa: CASSSIWGYEQYF; j_gene: TRBJ2-7; d_gene: -; len: 13; abundance: many; v_gene: TRBV7-6
CDR3nt: TGTGCCAGCAGTTTCTCAGGGGGCCCCTACGAGCAGTACTTC; CDR3aa: CASSFSGGPYEQYF; j_gene: TRBJ2-7; d_gene: TRBD1; len: 14; abundance: few; v_gene: TRBV12-3/TRBV12-4
CDR3nt: TGTGCCAGCCGACAGGCCTCTACTATGAACACTGAAGCTTTCTTT; CDR3aa: CASRQASTMNTEAFF; j_gene: TRBJ1-1; d_gene: -; len: 15; abundance: many; v_gene: TRBV7-8
CDR3nt: TGCAGTGCTGAGGACCTTTACACCGGGGAGCTGTTTTTT; CDR3aa: CSAEDLYTGELFF; j_gene: TRBJ2-2; d_gene: -; len: 13; abundance: few; v_gene: TRBV20-1
CDR3nt: TGTGCCAGCATCGACAGGGGGACCTACAATGAGCAGTTCTTC; CDR3aa: CASIDRGTYNEQFF; j_gene: TRBJ2-1; d_gene: TRBD1; len: 14; abundance: many; v_gene: TRBV7-9
CDR3nt: TGTGCCAGCAGCTCGGGCCATAATTCACCCCTCCACTTT; CDR3aa: CASSSGHNSPLHF; j_gene: TRBJ1-6; d_gene: -; len: 13; abundance: many; v_gene: TRBV7-9
CDR3nt: TGCGCCAGCAGCAACCGGACAGGGGGGAACACTGAAGCTTTCTTT; CDR3aa: CASSNRTGGNTEAFF; j_gene: TRBJ1-1; d_gene: TRBD1; len: 15; abundance: -; v_gene: TRBV5-1
CDR3nt: TGTGCCAGCAGCTTAGCACTAGCGGGAGGGACCCAGTACTTC; CDR3aa: CASSLALAGGTQYF; j_gene: TRBJ2-5; d_gene: TRBD2; len: 14; abundance: -; v_gene: TRBV11-2
CDR3nt: TGTGCCAGCACTGGGGAGGACTATGGCTACACCTTC; CDR3aa: CASTGEDYGYTF; j_gene: TRBJ1-2; d_gene: -; len: 12; abundance: few; v_gene: TRBV28
CDR3nt: TGTGCCAGCAGTCCTGGCATGAACACTGAAGCTTTCTTT; CDR3aa: CASSPGMNTEAFF; j_gene: TRBJ1-1; d_gene: -; len: 13; abundance: many; v_gene: TRBV7-3
CDR3nt: TGTGCCAGCAGCTCCAGGGACTTTGGGGAGCTGTTTTTT; CDR3aa: CASSSRDFGELFF; j_gene: TRBJ2-2; d_gene: -; len: 13; abundance: many; v_gene: TRBV7-6
CDR3nt: TGTGCCAGCTCACCGGTTCGTGTACATGAGCAGTTCTTC; CDR3aa: CASSPVRVHEQFF; j_gene: TRBJ2-1; d_gene: -; len: 13; abundance: few; v_gene: TRBV18
CDR3nt: TGTGCCAGCAGCCCAAGGACAGGGAGAGCCGTCTCTAACTATGGCTACACCTTC; CDR3aa: CASSPRTGRAVSNYGYTF; j_gene: TRBJ1-2; d_gene: TRBD1; len: 18; abundance: many; v_gene: TRBV11-2
CDR3nt: TGCAGTGCTAGTGGGGACAGGGGAAATGAGCAGTTCTTC; CDR3aa: CSASGDRGNEQFF; j_gene: TRBJ2-1; d_gene: TRBD1; len: 13; abundance: -; v_gene: TRBV20-1
CDR3nt: TGCAGCGTTGAGGTCATCCGTGGACAGGGCCAAGAGACCCAGTACTTC; CDR3aa: CSVEVIRGQGQETQYF; j_gene: TRBJ2-5; d_gene: TRBD1; len: 16; abundance: few; v_gene: TRBV29-1
CDR3nt: TGTGCCAGTAGTATGACTCCGATAAGCTCCTACAATGAGCAGTTCTTC; CDR3aa: CASSMTPISSYNEQFF; j_gene: TRBJ2-1; d_gene: -; len: 16; abundance: many; v_gene: TRBV19
CDR3nt: TGCGCCAGCAGCCAAGATTCCGGTGGGAGCACTGAAGCTTTCTTT; CDR3aa: CASSQDSGGSTEAFF; j_gene: TRBJ1-1; d_gene: -; len: 15; abundance: -; v_gene: TRBV4-1
CDR3nt: TGTGCCAGCAGCTCACAGGGACCGAATGAAAAACTGTTTTTT; CDR3aa: CASSSQGPNEKLFF; j_gene: TRBJ1-4; d_gene: -; len: 14; abundance: many; v_gene: TRBV7-4
CDR3nt: TGTGCCAGCAGCTTAGCGGGGACAGGGGGCTACAATGAGCAGTTCTTC; CDR3aa: CASSLAGTGGYNEQFF; j_gene: TRBJ2-1; d_gene: TRBD1; len: 16; abundance: many; v_gene: TRBV7-2
CDR3nt: TGTGCCAGCAGCCCCAGCGGGGTTAACACCGGGGAGCTGTTTTTT; CDR3aa: CASSPSGVNTGELFF; j_gene: TRBJ2-2; d_gene: TRBD2; len: 15; abundance: many; v_gene: TRBV7-2
CDR3nt: TGTGCCAGCAGTCCCTCCCCCGGGACAGCATATAGCAATCAGCCCCAGCATTTT; CDR3aa: CASSPSPGTAYSNQPQHF; j_gene: TRBJ1-5; d_gene: TRBD1; len: 18; abundance: -; v_gene: TRBV7-9
CDR3nt: TGTGCCAGCAGTTCCCGACCCCACACAGATACGCAGTATTTT; CDR3aa: CASSSRPHTDTQYF; j_gene: TRBJ2-3; d_gene: -; len: 14; abundance: -; v_gene: TRBV12-3/TRBV12-4
CDR3nt: TGCAGCGTTGCACTAGCGGTTCGGAAGGGGCAGTTCTTC; CDR3aa: CSVALAVRKGQFF; j_gene: TRBJ2-1; d_gene: TRBD2; len: 13; abundance: -; v_gene: TRBV29-1
CDR3nt: TGTGCCAGCTCACCATTAGTAGCGGAGAACACCGGGGAGCTGTTTTTT; CDR3aa: CASSPLVAENTGELFF; j_gene: TRBJ2-2; d_gene: -; len: 16; abundance: few; v_gene: TRBV18
CDR3nt: TGTGCCAGCAGTTTAATTGGCAGAGACTATGGCTACACCTTC; CDR3aa: CASSLIGRDYGYTF; j_gene: TRBJ1-2; d_gene: -; len: 14; abundance: many; v_gene: TRBV28
CDR3nt: TGTGCCAGCAGTTTTTCGTCTGTTGCAGGAAAACTGTTTTTT; CDR3aa: CASSFSSVAGKLFF; j_gene: TRBJ1-4; d_gene: -; len: 14; abundance: -; v_gene: TRBV12-3/TRBV12-4
CDR3nt: TGTGCCAGCAGCACTAGGACAGGAAATGAAAAACTGTTTTTT; CDR3aa: CASSTRTGNEKLFF; j_gene: TRBJ1-4; d_gene: TRBD1; len: 14; abundance: few; v_gene: TRBV7-2
CDR3nt: TGTGCCAGCTCGGAACTAAGCCGGGACACTAACTATGGCTACACCTTC; CDR3aa: CASSELSRDTNYGYTF; j_gene: TRBJ1-2; d_gene: -; len: 16; abundance: many; v_gene: TRBV18
CDR3nt: TGTACAACAGGGAATAGAAGGAACACTGAAGCTTTCTTT; CDR3aa: CTTGNRRNTEAFF; j_gene: TRBJ1-1; d_gene: -; len: 13; abundance: -; v_gene: TRBV6-2/TRBV6-3